Described below is a single T cell receptor (beta chain) sequence and its context. In this sample, this clonotype turned up a few times. It has no known antigen specificity. Per-base quality was not reported, and no clone a single base away is much larger than it. The germline V gene provides CDR1 SGHAT and CDR2 FQNNGV. Relative to germline, V is missing 5 bases and J is missing 10 bases, with 10 bases of the junction outside any gene match. The CDR3 sequence holds 15 residues, the cysteine and phenylalanine included. CDR3 DNA is the only sequence kept; it has 45 bases, read in frame from the first base. The sample is drawn from a study of early T cells in non-severe SARS-CoV-2 infection (dated by TCRdb to about 2021). Describing the broader study: Because TCR sequencing relied on bulk RNA taken from unsorted whole blood, pairing of alpha and beta chains was not possible. Points the paper makes about the study in general: VDJdb matching was skewed toward anti-spike CD8 responses and likely underestimated virus-specific expansions by missing private and CD4 specificities.

Library preparation employed 5' RACE. Sequencing used a NextSeq 500. In the TCR library protocol, unique molecular identifiers were attached to individual cDNA molecules to correct for PCR bias and sequencing error. Sequencing covered both TCR alpha and beta chains, and within each sample the abundances of alpha and beta sequences were tightly co-correlated. From the authors' description of their analysis: Decombinator V4 was used to annotate TCR sequences for V gene, J gene and CDR3. Expanded TCRs were defined as changing significantly between any two time points under a Poisson model with p below 0.0001. Abundances of TCRs were expressed as counts per million after normalisation to the total number of TCRs sequenced in each sample. MAIT TCRs were defined by TRAV1-2 paired with TRAJ12, TRAJ20 or TRAJ33, and iNKT TCRs by TRAV10 paired with TRAJ18. A search of VDJdb, accessed on 1 November 2021, was run for TCRs annotated to CMV, EBV and SARS-CoV-2, with TCRs annotated for multiple antigens excluded. TCRdb cleaned the public reads at Q25 with fastp, built clones with MiXCR and kept in-frame beta chains. Each entry merges the rows of one CDR3 protein and shows their most common DNA and genes. TCRdb, rather than the study authors, made the V and J calls. This sample comprises about 60,000 distinct CDR3 sequences, 8.5% to 9.5% of them detected only once. Less than 1.5% of the sample is taken by the ten largest.

Set within a cohort of healthcare workers in London, UK, this nested case-control study involved weekly PCR testing of nasopharyngeal swabs along with blood sampling. Healthcare workers were enrolled in the week of the UK lockdown, from 23 to 31 March 2020, and were followed every week for up to roughly 15 weeks. The receptor chain draws on TRBV11-2 and TRBJ1-6; TRBD1 fits 8 bases in the junction. The sample taken for sequencing was whole blood. The clonotype was recovered from an adult who was a healthcare worker with PCR-confirmed SARS-CoV-2 infection or an uninfected control (not recorded which). The DNA is as follows: TGTGCCAGCAGCCCAGACAGGGGTGGACGATCACCCCTCCACTTT. This encodes CASSPDRGGRSPLHF.